This T cell receptor (beta chain) was identified during a study of CXCR4 blockade with PD-1 therapy in pancreatic cancer. Broader study findings: Tumors were clonally expanded, mean approximately 0.15 versus 0.05 in healthy blood. Only TCRbeta chains were sequenced here. Frequent tumor clones were encoded by many distinct rearrangements, suggesting shared antigens.

CDR3 length: 15 amino acids. Germline CDR1 is KGHSH and CDR2 is LQKENI. Trimming pared 3 bases from V and 0 bases from J, leaving 11 bases between. Notes on this clone: Its antigen remains unidentified.

The protocol was immunoSEQ multiplex PCR, while the TCRdb copy is restricted to in-frame clones and leaves out a portion. The sample records about 1,700 clones, over 30% being singletons. The chain uses TRBV18 and TRBJ1-1, with D uncertain. Sequenced: tumor tissue. The clonotype comes from a human donor with pancreatic ductal adenocarcinoma. The chain's CDR3 is CASSPVVSVNTEAFF. The CDR3 nucleotides are TGTGCCAGCTCACCGGTAGTTTCGGTGAACACTGAAGCTTTCTTT.